This T cell receptor beta chain was recovered during a study of blood T cell repertoires in COVID-19. Study-level background: COVID-19 samples, acute and convalescent, were from the United States, Italy and Spain. PBMCs, B-cell-depleted T cells, or T cells provided the cDNA or gDNA that made up the material.

The germline gives CDR1 KGHSY, CDR2 FQNENV. This CDR3 has 15 amino acids. The V end lost 0 bases, the J end lost 4 bases, and 12 bases lay between the germline ends. In the authors' methods: From reference gene primer amplification, estimates of nucleated cell counts were derived. Data came from immunoSEQ multiplex PCR; TCRdb stores just in-frame clones and leaves some out. D and trimming were read from the DNA, whereas the V and J calls and clone size are those reported in that table. The data contain roughly 140,000 clones, 80% to 85% of them singletons. The sequenced sample consisted of peripheral blood. The chain employs TRBV16 and TRBJ1-1, with a possible D match to TRBD1 (5 bases). The source of this sequence is a human donor in a cohort sampled during active COVID-19. CDR3 DNA: TGTGCCAGCAGCCAATCCAGGGCAGGGATCACTGAAGCTTTCTTT. It specifies CASSQSRAGITEAFF.